The TCR beta chain under discussion was sequenced for a study of naive and memory T cell subsets. As to treatment: skin biopsy from PPD injection site in Mantoux-positive individual. The library had UMIs added by 3' ligation of an oligonucleotide to TCR cDNA. Amplification of ligated cDNA took four PCR rounds with SP2 and nested alpha and beta constant primers. Alpha and beta constant region primers primed reverse transcription for blood and skin samples. MiXCR was run by TCRdb on the UMI-ligation and nested PCR reads, yielding one entry per CDR3 protein. The table has 20,000 to 25,000 distinct CDR3 sequences, approximately 6% seen once. This clonotype was observed many times. Sequencing was performed on skin, taken from a tuberculin skin test site. The clonotype comes from an adult in good health.

The CDR3 region has the DNA TGTGCCAGCAGCCTACAGGGGGCCGGGGGTCAGCCCCAGCATTTT. Translated: CASSLQGAGGQPQHF. This rearrangement joins TRBV6-5 to TRBJ1-5; 9 bases are a match to TRBD1. The germline gives CDR1 MNHEY, CDR2 SVGAGI. The trim removed 6 bases at V and 6 bases at J, leaving 9 bases unmatched. The CDR3 consists of 15 residues.